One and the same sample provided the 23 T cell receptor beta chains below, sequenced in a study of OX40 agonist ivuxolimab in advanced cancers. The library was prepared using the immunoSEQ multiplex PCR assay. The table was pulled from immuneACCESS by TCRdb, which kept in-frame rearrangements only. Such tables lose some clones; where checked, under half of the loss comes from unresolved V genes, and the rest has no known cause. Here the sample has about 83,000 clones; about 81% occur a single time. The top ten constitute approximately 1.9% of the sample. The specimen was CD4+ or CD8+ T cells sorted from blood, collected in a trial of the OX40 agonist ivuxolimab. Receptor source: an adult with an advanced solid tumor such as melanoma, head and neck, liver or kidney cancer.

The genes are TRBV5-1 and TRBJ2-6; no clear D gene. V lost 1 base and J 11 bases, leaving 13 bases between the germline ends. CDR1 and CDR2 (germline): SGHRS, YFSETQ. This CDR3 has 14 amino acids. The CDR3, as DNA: TGCGCCAGCAGCTTGTTGACTGACTCCGACGTCCTGACTTTC. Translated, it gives CASSLLTDSDVLTF.

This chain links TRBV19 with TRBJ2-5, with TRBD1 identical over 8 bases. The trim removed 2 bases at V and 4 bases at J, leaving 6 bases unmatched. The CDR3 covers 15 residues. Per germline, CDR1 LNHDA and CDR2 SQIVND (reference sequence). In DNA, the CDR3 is TGTGCCAGTAGTATATTGACAGGGGTACGAGAGACCCAGTACTTC. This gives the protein CASSILTGVRETQYF.

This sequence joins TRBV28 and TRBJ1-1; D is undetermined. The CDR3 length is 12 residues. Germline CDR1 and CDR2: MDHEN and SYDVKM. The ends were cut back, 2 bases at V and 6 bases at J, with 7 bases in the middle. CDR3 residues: CASSLGNSEAFF. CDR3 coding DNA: TGTGCCAGCAGTTTAGGAAACTCTGAAGCTTTCTTT.

CDR3 amino acids: CASSPFQAGDNEQFF. Written as DNA, the CDR3 is TGTGCCAGCAGTCCCTTTCAAGCGGGGGACAATGAGCAGTTCTTC. This sequence joins TRBV6-5 and TRBJ2-1; TRBD2 agrees at 8 bases. The trim removed 5 bases at V and 5 bases at J, leaving 8 bases unmatched. Germline V gives CDR1 MNHEY, CDR2 SVGAGI. The CDR3 runs 15 residues.

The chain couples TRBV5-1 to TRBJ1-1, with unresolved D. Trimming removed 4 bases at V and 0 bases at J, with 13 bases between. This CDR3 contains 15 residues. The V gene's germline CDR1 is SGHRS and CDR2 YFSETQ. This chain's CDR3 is CASSHSESLNTEAFF. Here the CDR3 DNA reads TGCGCCAGCAGCCATTCCGAATCCCTGAACACTGAAGCTTTCTTT.

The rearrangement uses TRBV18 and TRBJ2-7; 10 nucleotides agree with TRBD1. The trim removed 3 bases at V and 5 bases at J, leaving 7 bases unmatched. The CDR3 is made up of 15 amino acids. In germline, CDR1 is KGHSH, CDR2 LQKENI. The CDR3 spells CASSPPGQGGNEQYF. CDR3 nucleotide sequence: TGTGCCAGCTCACCCCCCGGACAGGGGGGGAACGAGCAGTACTTC.

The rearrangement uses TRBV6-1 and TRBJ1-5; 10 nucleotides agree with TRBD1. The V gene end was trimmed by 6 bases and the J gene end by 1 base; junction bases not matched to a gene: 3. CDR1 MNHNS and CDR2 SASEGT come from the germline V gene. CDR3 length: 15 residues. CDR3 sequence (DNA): TGTGCCAGCAGAGGACAGGGGGTAAGCAATCAGCCCCAGCATTTT. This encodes CASRGQGVSNQPQHF.

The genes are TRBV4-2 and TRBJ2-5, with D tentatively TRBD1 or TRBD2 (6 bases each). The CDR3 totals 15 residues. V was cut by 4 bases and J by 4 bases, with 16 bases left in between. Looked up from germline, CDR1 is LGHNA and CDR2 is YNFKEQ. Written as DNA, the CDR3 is TGTGCCAGCAGCCGATCGGGGGACATTGGAGAGACCCAGTACTTC. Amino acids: CASSRSGDIGETQYF.

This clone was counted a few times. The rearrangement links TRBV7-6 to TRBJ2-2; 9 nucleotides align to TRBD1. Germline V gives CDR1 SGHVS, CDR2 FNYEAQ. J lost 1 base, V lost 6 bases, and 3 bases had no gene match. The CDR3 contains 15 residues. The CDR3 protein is CASRPTGGNTGELFF. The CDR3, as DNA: TGTGCCAGCAGACCGACAGGGGGGAACACCGGGGAGCTGTTTTTT.

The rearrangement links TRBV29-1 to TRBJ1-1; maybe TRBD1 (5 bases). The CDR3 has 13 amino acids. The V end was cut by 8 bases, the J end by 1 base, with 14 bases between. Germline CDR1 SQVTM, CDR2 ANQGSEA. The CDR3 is CSIWWGGNTEAFF. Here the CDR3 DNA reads TGCAGCATATGGTGGGGGGGGAACACTGAAGCTTTCTTT.

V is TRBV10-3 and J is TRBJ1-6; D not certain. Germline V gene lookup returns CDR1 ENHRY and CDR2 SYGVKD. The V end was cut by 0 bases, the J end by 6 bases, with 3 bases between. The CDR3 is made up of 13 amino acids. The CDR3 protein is CAISESINSPLHF. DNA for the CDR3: TGTGCCATCAGTGAGTCGATTAATTCACCCCTCCACTTT.

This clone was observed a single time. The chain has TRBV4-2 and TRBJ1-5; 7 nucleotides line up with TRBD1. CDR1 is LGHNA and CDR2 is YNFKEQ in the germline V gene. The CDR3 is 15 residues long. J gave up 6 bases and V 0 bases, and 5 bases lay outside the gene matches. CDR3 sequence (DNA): TGTGCCAGCAGCCAAGAGGCAGGGGGAGGTCAGCCCCAGCATTTT. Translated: CASSQEAGGGQPQHF.

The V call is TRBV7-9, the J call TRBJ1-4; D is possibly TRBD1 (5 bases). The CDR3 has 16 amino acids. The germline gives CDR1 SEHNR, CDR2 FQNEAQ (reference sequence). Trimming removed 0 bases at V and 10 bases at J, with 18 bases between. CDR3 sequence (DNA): TGTGCCAGCAGCTTAGCCCTCGTTGCCTCCGGGGGAAAACTGTTTTTT. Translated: CASSLALVASGGKLFF.

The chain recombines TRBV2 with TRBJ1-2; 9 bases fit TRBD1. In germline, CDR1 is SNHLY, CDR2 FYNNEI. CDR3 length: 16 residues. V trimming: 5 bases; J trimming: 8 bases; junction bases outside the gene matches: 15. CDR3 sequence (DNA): TGTGCCAGCAGTCCGACCGGGACAGGGCGAATAGAGGGCTACACCTTC. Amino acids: CASSPTGTGRIEGYTF.

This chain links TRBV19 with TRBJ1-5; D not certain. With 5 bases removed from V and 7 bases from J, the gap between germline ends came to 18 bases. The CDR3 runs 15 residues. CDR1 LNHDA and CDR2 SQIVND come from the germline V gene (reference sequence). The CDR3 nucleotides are TGTGCCAGTAGTTTGGATTTAGGAGCTGGCCAGCCCCAGCATTTT. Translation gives CASSLDLGAGQPQHF.

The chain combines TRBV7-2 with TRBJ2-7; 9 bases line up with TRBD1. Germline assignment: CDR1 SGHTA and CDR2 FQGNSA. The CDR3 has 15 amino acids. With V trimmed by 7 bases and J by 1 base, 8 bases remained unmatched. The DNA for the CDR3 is TGTGCCAGCACCGCCTGGGGGACAGGGTCCTACGAGCAGTACTTC. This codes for CASTAWGTGSYEQYF.

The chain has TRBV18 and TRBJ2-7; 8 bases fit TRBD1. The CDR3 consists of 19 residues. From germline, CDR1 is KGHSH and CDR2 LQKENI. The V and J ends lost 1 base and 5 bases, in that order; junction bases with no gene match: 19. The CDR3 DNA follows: TGTGCCAGCTCACCACGAGTGAGGAATAGGGCAGGGGGCAGAAACGAGCAGTACTTC. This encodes CASSPRVRNRAGGRNEQYF. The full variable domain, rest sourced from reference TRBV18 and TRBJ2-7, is NAGVMQNPRHLVRRRGQEARLRCSPMKGHSHVYWYRQLPEEGLKFMVYLQKENIIDESGMPKERFSAEFPKEGPSILRIQQVVRGDSAAYFCASSPRVRNRAGGRNEQYFGPGTRLTVT.

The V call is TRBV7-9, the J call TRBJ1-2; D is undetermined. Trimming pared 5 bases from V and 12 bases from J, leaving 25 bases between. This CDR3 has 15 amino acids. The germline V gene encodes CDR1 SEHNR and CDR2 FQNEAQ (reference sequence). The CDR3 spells CASSPITGEQIMDTF. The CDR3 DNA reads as TGTGCCAGCAGCCCGATAACGGGCGAACAAATTATGGACACCTTC.

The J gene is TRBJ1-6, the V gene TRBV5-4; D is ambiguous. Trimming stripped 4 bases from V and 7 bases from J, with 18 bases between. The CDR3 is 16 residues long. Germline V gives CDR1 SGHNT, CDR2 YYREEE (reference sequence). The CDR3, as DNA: TGTGCCAGCAGCGCCAGGCTCCTTACCGCCAATTCACCCCTCCACTTT. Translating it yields CASSARLLTANSPLHF.

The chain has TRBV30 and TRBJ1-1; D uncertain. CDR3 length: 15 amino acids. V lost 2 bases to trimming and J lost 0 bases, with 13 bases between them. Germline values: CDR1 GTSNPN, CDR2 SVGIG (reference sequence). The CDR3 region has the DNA TGTGCCTGGAGTTCGGCACGAATTTTGAACACTGAAGCTTTCTTT. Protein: CAWSSARILNTEAFF. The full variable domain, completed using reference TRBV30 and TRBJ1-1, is SQTIHQWPATLVQPVGSPLSLECTVEGTSNPNLYWYRQAAGRGLQLLFYSVGIGQISSEVPQNLSASRPQDRQFILSSKKLLLSDSGFYLCAWSSARILNTEAFFGQGTRLTVV.

This CDR3 is CAWDRVNSPLHF. CDR3 nucleotides: TGTGCCTGGGACAGGGTTAATTCACCCCTCCACTTT. This rearrangement joins TRBV30 to TRBJ1-6; TRBD1 matches at 7 bases. CDR1 is GTSNPN, CDR2 SVGIG, per germline (reference sequence). The CDR3 covers 12 residues. Trimming at V came to 5 bases and at J to 6 bases, leaving 1 base not matched to a gene.

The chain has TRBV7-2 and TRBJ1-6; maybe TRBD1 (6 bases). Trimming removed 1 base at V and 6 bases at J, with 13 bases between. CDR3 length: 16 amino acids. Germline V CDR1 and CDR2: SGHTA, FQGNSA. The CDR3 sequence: CASSLEGNRVNSPLHF. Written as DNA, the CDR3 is TGTGCCAGCAGCTTAGAAGGGAACAGGGTTAATTCACCCCTCCACTTT.

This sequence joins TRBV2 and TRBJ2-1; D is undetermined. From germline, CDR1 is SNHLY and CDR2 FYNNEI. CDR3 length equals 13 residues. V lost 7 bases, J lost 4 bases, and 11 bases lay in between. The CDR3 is CASTTSKYNEQFF. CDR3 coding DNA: TGTGCCAGCACTACATCTAAGTACAATGAGCAGTTCTTC.